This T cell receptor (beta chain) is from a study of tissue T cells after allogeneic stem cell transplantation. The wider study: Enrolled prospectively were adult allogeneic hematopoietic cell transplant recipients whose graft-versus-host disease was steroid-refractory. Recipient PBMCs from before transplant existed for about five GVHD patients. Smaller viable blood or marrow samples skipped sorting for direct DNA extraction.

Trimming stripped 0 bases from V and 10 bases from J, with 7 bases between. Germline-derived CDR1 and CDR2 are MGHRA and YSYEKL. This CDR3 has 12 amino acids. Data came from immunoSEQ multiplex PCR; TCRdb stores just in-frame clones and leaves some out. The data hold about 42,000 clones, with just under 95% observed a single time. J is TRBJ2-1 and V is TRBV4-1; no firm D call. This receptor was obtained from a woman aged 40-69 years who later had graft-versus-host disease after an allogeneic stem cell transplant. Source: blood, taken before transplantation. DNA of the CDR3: TGCGCCAGCAGCCAAGATTTGGGCGAGCAGTTCTTC. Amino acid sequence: CASSQDLGEQFF.